This is a list of T cell receptor beta chains from one sample in a study of lymphopenia after photon versus proton radiotherapy. This table comes from immunoSEQ multiplex PCR, and its TCRdb copy is limited to in-frame clones, with some not included. Here the sample spans 160,000 or so clones, approximately 91% being singletons. This specimen was peripheral blood, taken from a patient treated with photon-based radiotherapy. Receptors were obtained from a man aged 50 to 59 with gastric cancer. The CDR3 runs from the conserved cysteine through the conserved F or W. The D gene is left open where the match is weak. Clone size is not always given. Where it is, it says once, few, many or a class for expanded clones.

D gene: NA; J gene: TRBJ2-2; CDR3 length: 13; clone size: NA; V gene: TRBV27; CDR3 DNA: TGTGCCAGCAGTTTAGTCCCCCCGATGGAGCTGTTTTTT; CDR3 protein: CASSLVPPMELFF
D gene: NA; J gene: TRBJ2-2; CDR3 length: 16; clone size: NA; V gene: TRBV6-5; CDR3 DNA: TGTGCCAGCAGTTACCTCCCAGGGGTTAGCACCGGGGAGCTGTTTTTT; CDR3 protein: CASSYLPGVSTGELFF
D gene: TRBD1; J gene: TRBJ2-1; CDR3 length: 17; clone size: NA; V gene: TRBV11-2; CDR3 DNA: TGTGCCAGCAGCTTAGGGAGGTATGGACAGGGCTCGGATGAGCAGTTCTTC; CDR3 protein: CASSLGRYGQGSDEQFF
D gene: TRBD1; J gene: TRBJ2-7; CDR3 length: 14; clone size: NA; V gene: TRBV6-1; CDR3 DNA: TGTGCCAGCAGTGTCGGGACAGGGGTAGACGAGCAGTACTTC; CDR3 protein: CASSVGTGVDEQYF
D gene: NA; J gene: TRBJ2-2; CDR3 length: 16; clone size: NA; V gene: TRBV6-5; CDR3 DNA: TGTGCCAGCAGTTACCCATCAGGGGGAGGCACCGGGGAGCTGTTTTTT; CDR3 protein: CASSYPSGGGTGELFF
D gene: NA; J gene: TRBJ2-4; CDR3 length: 15; clone size: NA; V gene: TRBV9; CDR3 DNA: TGTGCCAGCAGCGTAGCCACCGGGACCAAAAACATTCAGTACTTC; CDR3 protein: CASSVATGTKNIQYF
D gene: TRBD2; J gene: TRBJ2-5; CDR3 length: 17; clone size: NA; V gene: TRBV5-6; CDR3 DNA: TGTGCCAGCAGACTTCTGAGACTAGCGGGAGTTCGAGAGACCCAGTACTTC; CDR3 protein: CASRLLRLAGVRETQYF
D gene: TRBD1; J gene: TRBJ2-2; CDR3 length: 16; clone size: NA; V gene: TRBV7-8; CDR3 DNA: TGTGCCAGCAGCTCCCCGGGACAGGGGAACACCGGGGAGCTGTTTTTT; CDR3 protein: CASSSPGQGNTGELFF
D gene: TRBD2; J gene: TRBJ2-1; CDR3 length: 15; clone size: once; V gene: TRBV5-5; CDR3 DNA: TGTGCCAGCAGCCCAGGGACTAGCGGGAGCTATGAGCAGTTCTTC; CDR3 protein: CASSPGTSGSYEQFF
D gene: NA; J gene: TRBJ2-3; CDR3 length: 17; clone size: NA; V gene: TRBV7-9; CDR3 DNA: TGTGCCAGCAGCTTAAAAGCAGTCGGTACTAGCACAGATACGCAGTATTTT; CDR3 protein: CASSLKAVGTSTDTQYF
D gene: NA; J gene: TRBJ2-1; CDR3 length: 11; clone size: NA; V gene: TRBV11-2; CDR3 DNA: TGTGCCAGCAACCCCAAGAATGAGCAGTTCTTC; CDR3 protein: CASNPKNEQFF
D gene: TRBD1; J gene: TRBJ2-3; CDR3 length: 14; clone size: NA; V gene: TRBV28; CDR3 DNA: TGTGCCAGCAGTCCGGACAGGGTCCGAGATACGCAGTATTTT; CDR3 protein: CASSPDRVRDTQYF
D gene: TRBD2; J gene: TRBJ2-3; CDR3 length: 18; clone size: NA; V gene: TRBV6-1; CDR3 DNA: TGTGCCAGCAGTGCCCTGGGACTAGCGGGAGGGCCGGCAGATACGCAGTATTTT; CDR3 protein: CASSALGLAGGPADTQYF
D gene: NA; J gene: TRBJ1-1; CDR3 length: 14; clone size: few; V gene: TRBV5-6; CDR3 DNA: TGTGCCAGCAGCTTGGGGTGGGGAGACACTGAAGCTTTCTTT; CDR3 protein: CASSLGWGDTEAFF
D gene: TRBD2; J gene: TRBJ2-7; CDR3 length: 14; clone size: NA; V gene: TRBV15; CDR3 DNA: TGTGCCACCAGCAAGCGGGAGGCCCCCTACGAGCAGTACTTC; CDR3 protein: CATSKREAPYEQYF
D gene: TRBD2; J gene: TRBJ2-1; CDR3 length: 17; clone size: NA; V gene: TRBV28; CDR3 DNA: TGTGCCAGCAGTGCACGACTAGCGGGAGTATCCTACAATGAGCAGTTCTTC; CDR3 protein: CASSARLAGVSYNEQFF